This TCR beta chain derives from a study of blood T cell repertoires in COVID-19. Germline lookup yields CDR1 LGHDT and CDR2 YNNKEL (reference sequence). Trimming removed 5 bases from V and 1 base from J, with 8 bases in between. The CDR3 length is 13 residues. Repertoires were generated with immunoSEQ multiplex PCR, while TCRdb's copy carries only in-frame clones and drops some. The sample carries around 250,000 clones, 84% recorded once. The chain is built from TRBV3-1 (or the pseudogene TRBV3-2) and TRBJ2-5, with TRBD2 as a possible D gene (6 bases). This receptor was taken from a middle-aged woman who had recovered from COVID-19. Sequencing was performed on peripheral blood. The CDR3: CASSLAVQETQYF. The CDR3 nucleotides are TGTGCCAGCAGCTTAGCGGTCCAAGAGACCCAGTACTTC.